The T cell receptor beta chain described here comes from a study of T cells in Graves' hyperthyroidism and ophthalmopathy. Broader study findings: Ophthalmopathy was told apart from stable hyperthyroidism by a 13 V-J model. Before onset, ophthalmopathy was predicted by the model a median around 6.5 months earlier.

Using RNA transcripts as the source, TCR beta CDR3 regions were amplified. The TCR CDR3 first-round RT-PCR relied on the HTBI primer set. MiXCR was run by TCRdb on the multiplex PCR reads, yielding one entry per CDR3 protein. The sample includes 550,000 to 700,000 distinct CDR3 sequences, about 15% of them seen just once. At least 3 on the Clinical Activity Score was recorded for ophthalmopathy patients, who also had NOSPECS grade at least 4 and duration under 3 months. This clonotype has more than one count but fewer than ten. Its antigen is as yet unknown. CDR3 length: 16 amino acids. Germline assignment: CDR1 SGHVS and CDR2 FQNEAQ. V lost 3 bases to trimming and J lost 0 bases, with 12 bases between them.

This clonotype was obtained from a woman in her 40s with Graves' ophthalmopathy. The sample consisted of blood. The V call is TRBV7-8, the J call TRBJ1-5; tentatively, D is TRBD1 (6 bases). The CDR3 reads CASSFLDSHSNQPQHF. CDR3 in DNA: TGTGCCAGCAGCTTTTTGGACAGCCATAGCAATCAGCCCCAGCATTTT.